This TCR beta chain comes out of a study of blood T cell repertoires in COVID-19. Per the original data handling: Estimates of nucleated cell counts were drawn from the amplification of reference gene primers. Sequencing used immunoSEQ multiplex PCR; TCRdb keeps in-frame clones, though not all of them. That table is the source of V, J and clone size, and D and trimming were worked out from the DNA. Among about 150,000 clones listed, roughly nine tenths were seen once. The V gene lost 3 bases and the J gene lost 7 bases, with 7 bases spanning the gap. Germline CDR1 and CDR2: MNHNS and SASEGT. The CDR3 contains 12 residues.

The TCR was taken from a man aged 45-65 years with acute or convalescent COVID-19. The V call is TRBV6-1, the J call TRBJ1-5; D ambiguous. Material: peripheral blood. CDR3 region: CASSDSWQPQHF. The DNA of the CDR3 is TGTGCCAGCAGTGATAGTTGGCAGCCCCAGCATTTT.